The T cell receptor beta chain under discussion was sequenced for a study of OX40 agonist ivuxolimab in advanced cancers. Study-level findings and limits: The mean number of expanded clones was higher in CD8+ T cells than in CD4+.

No patient had autoimmune disease or received systemic immunosuppression. CDR3 length: 15 residues. The V end was cut by 3 bases, the J end by 4 bases, with 15 bases between. Germline CDR1 is MDHEN and CDR2 is SYDVKM. This clone was picked up one time. As yet, its antigen is unknown. Assay used: immunoSEQ multiplex PCR; TCRdb lists only in-frame clones, some missing. The sample has over 80,000 clones, more than 85% seen once; the top ten hold around 1.1%. This TCR came from an adult with an advanced solid tumor such as melanoma, head and neck, liver or kidney cancer. The sample here was CD4+ or CD8+ T cells sorted from blood, taken in a trial of the OX40 agonist ivuxolimab. The chain combines TRBV28 with TRBJ1-2; D remains unclear. This CDR3 reads CASSFMSSDIYGYTF. CDR3 nucleotide sequence: TGTGCCAGCAGTTTCATGAGTTCCGATATCTATGGCTACACCTTC.